This TCR beta chain was sequenced during a study of identical twins. The V gene end was trimmed by 5 bases and the J gene end by 14 bases; junction bases not matched to a gene: 1. The CDR3 contains 10 residues. Healthy Caucasians made up all donors. TCRdb called the 5' RACE reads again in MiXCR, with one record for every CDR3 protein. The sample contains roughly 690,000 distinct CDR3 sequences, approximately 21% of which appear only once. The same data also went into a second study, on T cells expressing NK-cell markers. From that paper: According to the study, TCR beta repertoires originated from sorted CD3+CD56+NKG2C+, CD3+CD56+NKG2C- and CD3+CD56-NKG2C+ T cells. In several experiments, sorting was confined to alpha-beta TCR T cells through use of an anti-gamma-delta TCR antibody. Four donors likewise had their CD3+CD56-NKG2C+ fraction led by these clonotypes.

The chain couples TRBV12-3 or TRBV12-4 to TRBJ2-1, with 9 nucleotides matching TRBD2. Sequencing was carried out using PBMCs. The clonotype originates from a woman between 18 and 29 years old in good health. The CDR3 sequence: CASSEREEFF. DNA for the CDR3: TGTGCCAGCAGTGAGCGGGAGGAGTTCTTC.